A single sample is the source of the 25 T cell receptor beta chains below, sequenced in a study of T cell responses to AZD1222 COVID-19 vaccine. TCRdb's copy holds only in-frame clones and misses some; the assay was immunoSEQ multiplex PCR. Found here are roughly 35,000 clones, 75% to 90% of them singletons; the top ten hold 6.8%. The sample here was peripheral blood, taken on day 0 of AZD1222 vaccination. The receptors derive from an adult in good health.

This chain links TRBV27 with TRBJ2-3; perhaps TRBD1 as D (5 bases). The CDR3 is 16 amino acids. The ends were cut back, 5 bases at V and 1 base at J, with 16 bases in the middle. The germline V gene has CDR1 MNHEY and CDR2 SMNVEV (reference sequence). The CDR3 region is CASSAGSGARTDTQYF. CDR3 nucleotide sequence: TGTGCCAGCAGTGCCGGCTCTGGGGCTCGCACAGATACGCAGTATTTT.

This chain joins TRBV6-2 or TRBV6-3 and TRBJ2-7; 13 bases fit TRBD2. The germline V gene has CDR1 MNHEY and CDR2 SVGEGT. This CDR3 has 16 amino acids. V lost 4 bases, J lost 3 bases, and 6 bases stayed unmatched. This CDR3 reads CASSWGLAGHFYEQYF. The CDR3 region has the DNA TGTGCCAGCAGTTGGGGACTAGCGGGGCACTTCTACGAGCAGTACTTC.

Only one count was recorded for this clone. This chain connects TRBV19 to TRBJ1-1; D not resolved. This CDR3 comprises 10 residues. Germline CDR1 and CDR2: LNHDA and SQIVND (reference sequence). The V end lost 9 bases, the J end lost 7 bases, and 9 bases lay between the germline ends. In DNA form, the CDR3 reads TGTGCCAGACTGGGATTTGAAGCTTTCTTT. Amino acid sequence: CARLGFEAFF.

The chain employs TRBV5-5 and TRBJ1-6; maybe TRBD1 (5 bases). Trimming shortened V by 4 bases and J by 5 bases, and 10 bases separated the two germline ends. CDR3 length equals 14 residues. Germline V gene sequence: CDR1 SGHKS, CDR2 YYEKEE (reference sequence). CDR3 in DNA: TGTGCCAGCAGCCAGGGTTGGGATAATTCACCCCTCCACTTT. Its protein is CASSQGWDNSPLHF.

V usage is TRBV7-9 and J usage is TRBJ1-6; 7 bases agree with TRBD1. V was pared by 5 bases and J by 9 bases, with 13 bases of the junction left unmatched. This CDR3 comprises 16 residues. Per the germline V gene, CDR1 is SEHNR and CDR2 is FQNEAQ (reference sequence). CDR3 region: CASSPGGFSGGSPLHF. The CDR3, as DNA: TGTGCCAGCAGCCCAGGCGGGTTCTCAGGGGGTTCACCCCTCCACTTT.

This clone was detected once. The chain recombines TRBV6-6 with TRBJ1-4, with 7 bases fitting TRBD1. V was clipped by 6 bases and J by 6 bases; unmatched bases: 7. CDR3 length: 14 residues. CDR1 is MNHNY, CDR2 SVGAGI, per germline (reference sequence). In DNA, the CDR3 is TGTGCCAGCAGGAGACAGGGACTGGATGAAAAACTGTTTTTT. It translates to CASRRQGLDEKLFF.

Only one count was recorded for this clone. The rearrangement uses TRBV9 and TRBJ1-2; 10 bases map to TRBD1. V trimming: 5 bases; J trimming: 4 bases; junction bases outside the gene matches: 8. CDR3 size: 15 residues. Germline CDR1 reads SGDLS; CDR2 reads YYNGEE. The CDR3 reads CASRERTGGGYGYTF. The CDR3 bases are TGTGCCAGCAGGGAAAGGACAGGGGGAGGCTATGGCTACACCTTC.

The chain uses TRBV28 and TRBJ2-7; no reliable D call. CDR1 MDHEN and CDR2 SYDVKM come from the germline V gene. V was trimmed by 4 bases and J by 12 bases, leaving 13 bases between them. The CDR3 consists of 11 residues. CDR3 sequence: CASSSRKGRYF. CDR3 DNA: TGTGCCAGCAGTTCCAGGAAGGGTCGGTACTTC.

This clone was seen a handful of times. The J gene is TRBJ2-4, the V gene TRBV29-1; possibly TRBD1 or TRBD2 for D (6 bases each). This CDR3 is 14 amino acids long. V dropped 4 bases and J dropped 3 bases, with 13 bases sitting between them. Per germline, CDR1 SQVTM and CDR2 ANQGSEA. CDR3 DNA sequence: TGCAGCGTTGCGGGGGCGGAGGGCAAAAACATTCAGTACTTC. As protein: CSVAGAEGKNIQYF.

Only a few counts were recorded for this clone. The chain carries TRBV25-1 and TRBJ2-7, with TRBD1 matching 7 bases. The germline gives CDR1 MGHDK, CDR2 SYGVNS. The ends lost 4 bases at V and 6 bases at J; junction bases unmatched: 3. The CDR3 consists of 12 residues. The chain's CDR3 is CASSGKGAEQYF. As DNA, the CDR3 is TGTGCCAGCAGTGGAAAGGGGGCCGAGCAGTACTTC.

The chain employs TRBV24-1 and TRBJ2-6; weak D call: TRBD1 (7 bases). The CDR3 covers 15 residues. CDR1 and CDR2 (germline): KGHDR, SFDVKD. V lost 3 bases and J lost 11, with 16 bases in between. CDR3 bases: TGTGCCACCAGTGATCGCAGGGGGGCGCCGGACGTCCTGACTTTC. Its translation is CATSDRRGAPDVLTF.

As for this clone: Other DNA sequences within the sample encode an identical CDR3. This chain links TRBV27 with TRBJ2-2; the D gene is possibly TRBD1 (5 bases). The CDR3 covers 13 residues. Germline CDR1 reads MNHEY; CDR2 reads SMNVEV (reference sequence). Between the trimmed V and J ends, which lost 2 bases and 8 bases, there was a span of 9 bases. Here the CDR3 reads CASSLVAGGELFF. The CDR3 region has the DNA TGTGCCAGCAGTTTAGTGGCAGGGGGGGAGCTGTTTTTT.

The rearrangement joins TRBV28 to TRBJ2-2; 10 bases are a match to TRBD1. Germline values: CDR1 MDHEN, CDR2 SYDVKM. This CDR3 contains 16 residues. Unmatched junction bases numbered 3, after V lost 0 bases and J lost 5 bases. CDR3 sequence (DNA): TGTGCCAGCAGTTTATGGGGACAGGGGCTAACCGGGGAGCTGTTTTTT. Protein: CASSLWGQGLTGELFF.

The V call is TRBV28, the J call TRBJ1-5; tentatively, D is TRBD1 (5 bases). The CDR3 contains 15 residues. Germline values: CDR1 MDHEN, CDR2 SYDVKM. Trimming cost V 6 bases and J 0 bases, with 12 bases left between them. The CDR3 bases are TGTGCCAGCAGCCAACCCGGGGGTAGCAATCAGCCCCAGCATTTT. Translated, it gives CASSQPGGSNQPQHF.

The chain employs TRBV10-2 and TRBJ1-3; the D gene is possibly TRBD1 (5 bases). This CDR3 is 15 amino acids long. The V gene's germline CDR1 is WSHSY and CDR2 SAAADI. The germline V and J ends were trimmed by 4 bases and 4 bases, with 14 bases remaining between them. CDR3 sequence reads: CASSVTPRQGNTIYF. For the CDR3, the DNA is TGCGCCAGCAGTGTTACCCCACGACAGGGAAACACCATATATTTT.

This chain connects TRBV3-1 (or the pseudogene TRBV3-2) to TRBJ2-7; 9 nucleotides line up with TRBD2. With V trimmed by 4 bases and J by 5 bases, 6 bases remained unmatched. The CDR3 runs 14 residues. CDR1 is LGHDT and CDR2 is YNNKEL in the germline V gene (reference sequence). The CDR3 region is CASSPGGRDHEQYF. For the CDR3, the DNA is TGTGCCAGCAGCCCGGGCGGGAGGGACCACGAGCAGTACTTC.

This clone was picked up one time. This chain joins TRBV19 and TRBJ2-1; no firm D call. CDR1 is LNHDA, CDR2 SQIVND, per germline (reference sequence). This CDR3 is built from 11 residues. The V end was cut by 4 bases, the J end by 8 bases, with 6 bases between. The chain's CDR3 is CASSSSDEQFF. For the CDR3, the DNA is TGTGCCAGTAGTAGCAGCGATGAGCAGTTCTTC.

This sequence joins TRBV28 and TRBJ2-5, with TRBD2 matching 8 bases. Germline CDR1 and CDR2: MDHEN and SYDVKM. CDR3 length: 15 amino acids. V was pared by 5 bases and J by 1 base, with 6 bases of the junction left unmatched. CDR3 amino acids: CASSIERGPQETQYF. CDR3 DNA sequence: TGTGCCAGCAGTATAGAGCGGGGGCCCCAAGAGACCCAGTACTTC.

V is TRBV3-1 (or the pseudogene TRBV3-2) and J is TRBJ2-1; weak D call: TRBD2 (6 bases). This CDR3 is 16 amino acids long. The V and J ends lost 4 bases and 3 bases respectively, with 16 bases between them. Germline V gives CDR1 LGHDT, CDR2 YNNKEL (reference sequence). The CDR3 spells CASSRRAGLSYNEQFF. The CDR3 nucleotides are TGTGCCAGCAGCCGGAGGGCTGGACTAAGCTACAATGAGCAGTTCTTC.

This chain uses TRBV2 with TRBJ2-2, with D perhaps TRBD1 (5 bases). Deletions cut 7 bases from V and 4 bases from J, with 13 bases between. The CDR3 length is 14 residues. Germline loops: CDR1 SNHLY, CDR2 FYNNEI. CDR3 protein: CASKSRVGTGELFF. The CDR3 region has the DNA TGTGCCAGCAAGTCCAGGGTAGGCACCGGGGAGCTGTTTTTT.

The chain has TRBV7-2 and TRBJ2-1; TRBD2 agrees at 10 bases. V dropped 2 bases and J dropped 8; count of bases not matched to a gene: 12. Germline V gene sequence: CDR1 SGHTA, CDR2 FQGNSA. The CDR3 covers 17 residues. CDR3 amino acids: CASSLWGSGGAVDEQFF. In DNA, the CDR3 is TGTGCCAGCAGCTTATGGGGAAGCGGGGGGGCCGTGGATGAGCAGTTCTTC.

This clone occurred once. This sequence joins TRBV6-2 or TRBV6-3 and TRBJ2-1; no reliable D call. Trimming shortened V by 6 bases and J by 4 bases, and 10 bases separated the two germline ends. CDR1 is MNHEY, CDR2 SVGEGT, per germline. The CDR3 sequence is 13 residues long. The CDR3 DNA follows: TGTGCCAGCAGCCACCGTAGTTACAATGAGCAGTTCTTC. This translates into CASSHRSYNEQFF.

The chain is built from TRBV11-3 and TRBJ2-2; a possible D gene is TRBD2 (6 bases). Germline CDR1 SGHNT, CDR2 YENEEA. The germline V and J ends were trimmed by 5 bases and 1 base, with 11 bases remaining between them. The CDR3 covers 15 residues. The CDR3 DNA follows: TGTGCCAGCAGCCCGGGACTCGGGAACACCGGGGAGCTGTTTTTT. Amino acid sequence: CASSPGLGNTGELFF.

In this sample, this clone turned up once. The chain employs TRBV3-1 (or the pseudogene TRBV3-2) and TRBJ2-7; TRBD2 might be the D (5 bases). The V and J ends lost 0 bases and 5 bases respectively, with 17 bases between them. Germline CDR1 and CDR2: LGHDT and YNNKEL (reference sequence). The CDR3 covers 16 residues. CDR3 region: CASSQDLLLRVNEQYF. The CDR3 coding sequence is TGTGCCAGCAGCCAAGATCTTCTTTTGAGGGTAAACGAGCAGTACTTC.

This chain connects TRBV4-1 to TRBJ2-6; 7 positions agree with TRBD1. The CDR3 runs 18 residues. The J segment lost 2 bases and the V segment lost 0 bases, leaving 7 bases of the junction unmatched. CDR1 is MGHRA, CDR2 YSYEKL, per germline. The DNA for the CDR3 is TGCGCCAGCAGCCAAGATAGTTTAGGGGGCACTGGGGCCAACGTCCTGACTTTC. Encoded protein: CASSQDSLGGTGANVLTF.